The sequence of this T cell receptor (beta chain) was determined in a study of T cell repertoires in cytomegalovirus infection. Across the whole study: CMV infection and matching HLA type were both indicated by public TCR beta signatures.

Remarks on this clonotype: One junction end does not reproduce the germline sequence, and a read error may be involved.

The CDR3 consists of 17 residues. Germline-derived CDR1 and CDR2 are MNHNS and SASEGT. Via MiXCR, TCRdb re-called the reads, giving one row per CDR3 protein. The table has 560,000 or so distinct CDR3 sequences, approximately 17% seen once. The chain carries TRBV6-1 and TRBJ2-1, with D tentatively TRBD2 (6 bases). This TCR came from a human donor in good health (CMV status not recorded). Some clones in this sample may be carry-over from other donors' samples. Source material: CD8+ T cells from PBMCs. In DNA form, the CDR3 reads TGTGCCAGCAGTAAAGCCCCGGGAGCCCCATCCTACAATGAGCAGTTCTTC. Protein: CASSKAPGAPSYNEQFF.